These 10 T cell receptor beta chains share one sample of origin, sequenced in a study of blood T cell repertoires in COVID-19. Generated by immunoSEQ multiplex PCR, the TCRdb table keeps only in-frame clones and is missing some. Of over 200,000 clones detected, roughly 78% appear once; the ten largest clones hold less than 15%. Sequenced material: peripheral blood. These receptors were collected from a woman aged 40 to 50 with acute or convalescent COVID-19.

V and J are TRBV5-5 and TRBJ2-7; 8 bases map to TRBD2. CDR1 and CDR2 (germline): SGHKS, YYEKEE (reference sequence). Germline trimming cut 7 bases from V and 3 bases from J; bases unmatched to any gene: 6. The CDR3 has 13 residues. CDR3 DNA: TGTGCCAGCGGGGGACTAGGGGGCTACGAGCAGTACTTC. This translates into CASGGLGGYEQYF.

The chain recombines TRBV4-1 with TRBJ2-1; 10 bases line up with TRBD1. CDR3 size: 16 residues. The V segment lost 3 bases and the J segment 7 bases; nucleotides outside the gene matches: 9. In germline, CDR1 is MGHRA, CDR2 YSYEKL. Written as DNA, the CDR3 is TGCGCCAGCAGCCACACGGGACAGGGGTTTGGAAATGAGCAGTTCTTC. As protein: CASSHTGQGFGNEQFF.

The CDR3 protein is CASSPGVSGRASNSYEQYF. CDR3 nucleotides: TGTGCCAGCTCACCAGGAGTTAGCGGGAGGGCCTCTAATAGTTACGAGCAGTACTTC. The chain employs TRBV18 and TRBJ2-7; 11 nucleotides agree with TRBD2. This CDR3 spans 19 amino acids. CDR1 and CDR2 from the germline V gene are KGHSH and LQKENI. Trimming took 2 bases from V and 4 from J; bases not matched to a gene: 16.

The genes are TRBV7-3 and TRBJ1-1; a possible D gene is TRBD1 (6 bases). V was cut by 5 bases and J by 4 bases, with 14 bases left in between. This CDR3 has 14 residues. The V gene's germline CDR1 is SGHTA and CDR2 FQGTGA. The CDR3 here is CASSPNRVGTEAFF. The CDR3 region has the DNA TGTGCCAGCAGCCCTAACAGGGTAGGCACTGAAGCTTTCTTT.

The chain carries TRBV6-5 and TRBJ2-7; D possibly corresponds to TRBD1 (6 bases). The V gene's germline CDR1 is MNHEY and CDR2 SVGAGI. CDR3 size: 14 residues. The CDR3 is CTTRVGGRIYEQYF. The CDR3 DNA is TGTACCACCAGGGTAGGGGGACGGATTTACGAGCAGTACTTC.

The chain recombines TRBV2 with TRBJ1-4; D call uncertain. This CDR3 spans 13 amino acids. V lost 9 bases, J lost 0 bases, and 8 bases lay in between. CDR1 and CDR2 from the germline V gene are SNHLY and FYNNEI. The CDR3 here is CASRRATNEKLFF. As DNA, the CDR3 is TGTGCCAGTCGGCGGGCAACTAATGAAAAACTGTTTTTT.

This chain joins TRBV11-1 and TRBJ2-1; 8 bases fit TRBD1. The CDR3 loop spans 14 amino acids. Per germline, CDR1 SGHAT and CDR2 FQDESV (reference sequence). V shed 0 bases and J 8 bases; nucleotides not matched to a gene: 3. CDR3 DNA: TGTGCCAGCAGCTTAGCGGGACAGGCCCATGAGCAGTTCTTC. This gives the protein CASSLAGQAHEQFF.

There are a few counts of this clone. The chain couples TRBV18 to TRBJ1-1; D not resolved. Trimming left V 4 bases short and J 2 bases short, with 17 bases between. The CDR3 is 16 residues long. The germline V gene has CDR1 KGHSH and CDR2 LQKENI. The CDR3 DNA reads TGTGCCAGCTCACGAGCTCCCGGGATCGATAACACTGAAGCTTTCTTT. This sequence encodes CASSRAPGIDNTEAFF.

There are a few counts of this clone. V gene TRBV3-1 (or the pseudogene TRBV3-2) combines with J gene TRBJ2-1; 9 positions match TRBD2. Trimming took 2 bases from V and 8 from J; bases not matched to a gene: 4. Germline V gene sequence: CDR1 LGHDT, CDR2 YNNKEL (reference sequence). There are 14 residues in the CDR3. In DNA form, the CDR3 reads TGTGCCAGCAGCCAACGTAGCGGGGGTTATGAGCAGTTCTTC. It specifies CASSQRSGGYEQFF.

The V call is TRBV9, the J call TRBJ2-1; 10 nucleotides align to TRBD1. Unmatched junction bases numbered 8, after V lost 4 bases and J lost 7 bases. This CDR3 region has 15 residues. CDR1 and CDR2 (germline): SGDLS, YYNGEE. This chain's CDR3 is CASSLRQGAKNEQFF. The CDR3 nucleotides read TGTGCCAGCAGCCTTAGACAGGGGGCTAAAAATGAGCAGTTCTTC.